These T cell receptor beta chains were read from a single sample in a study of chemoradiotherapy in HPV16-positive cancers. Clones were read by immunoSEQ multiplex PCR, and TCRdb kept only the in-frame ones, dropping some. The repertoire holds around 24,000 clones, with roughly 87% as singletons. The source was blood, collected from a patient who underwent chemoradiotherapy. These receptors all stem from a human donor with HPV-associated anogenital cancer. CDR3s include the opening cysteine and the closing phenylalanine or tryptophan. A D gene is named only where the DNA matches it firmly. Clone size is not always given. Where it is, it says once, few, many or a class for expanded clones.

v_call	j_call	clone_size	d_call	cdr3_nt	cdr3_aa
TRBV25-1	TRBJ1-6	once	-	TGTGCCAGCAGTGATCGGGTTTGGAGTTCACCCCTCCACTTT	CASSDRVWSSPLHF
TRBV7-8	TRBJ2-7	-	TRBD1	TGTGCCAGCAGCTTAGCGCAGGGGGCTGGGTACGAGCAGTACTTC	CASSLAQGAGYEQYF
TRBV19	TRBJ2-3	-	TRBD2	TGTGCCAGTAAAGATCGGGGGGGGCACACAGATACGCAGTATTTT	CASKDRGGHTDTQYF
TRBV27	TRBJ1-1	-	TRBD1	TGTGCCAGCAGCCATGACAGGGGGCACGTCATGAACACTGAAGCTTTCTTT	CASSHDRGHVMNTEAFF
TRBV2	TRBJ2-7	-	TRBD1	TGTGCCAGCAACGACAGGGTAACCTACGAGCAGTACTTC	CASNDRVTYEQYF
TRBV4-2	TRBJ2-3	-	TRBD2	TGTGCCAGCAGCCAAGGACTAGCGGGGGCAGATACGCAGTATTTT	CASSQGLAGADTQYF
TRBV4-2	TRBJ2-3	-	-	TGTGCCAGCAGCCAAGACGCGCGGGGCACAGATACGCAGTATTTT	CASSQDARGTDTQYF
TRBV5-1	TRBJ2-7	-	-	TGCGCCAGCAGCCGGCAGGGGACGAATGGCGAGCAGTACTTC	CASSRQGTNGEQYF
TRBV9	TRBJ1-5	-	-	TGTGCCAGCAGCGTAGGACAGACTAATCAGCCCCAGCATTTT	CASSVGQTNQPQHF
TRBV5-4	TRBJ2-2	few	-	TGTGCCAGCAGCTCGCGCATAGGGAATACCGGGGAGCTGTTTTTT	CASSSRIGNTGELFF
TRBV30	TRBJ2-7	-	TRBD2	TGTGCCTGGAGTGTGACTAGCGGGGCCTACGAGCAGTACTTC	CAWSVTSGAYEQYF
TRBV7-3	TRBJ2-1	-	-	TGTGCCAGCAGCTTATTGGGTAGTGGTAAGGATGAGCAGTTCTTC	CASSLLGSGKDEQFF
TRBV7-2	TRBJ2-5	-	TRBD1	TGTGCCAGCAGCTCCATGCGGGACAGGGGCTTGGAGACCCAGTACTTC	CASSSMRDRGLETQYF
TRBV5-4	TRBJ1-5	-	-	TGTGCCGTCCCCGCGTATAGCAATCAGCCCCAGCATTTT	CAVPAYSNQPQHF
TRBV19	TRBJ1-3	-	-	TGTGCCAGTAGTATAGTACAGCGGGGAAACACCATATATTTT	CASSIVQRGNTIYF
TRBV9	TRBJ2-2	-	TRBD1	TGTGCCAGCAGCGTAGAGGGGGCCGACACCGGGGAGCTGTTTTTT	CASSVEGADTGELFF
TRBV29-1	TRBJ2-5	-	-	TGCAGCGCTAGGGTTGGCGGCGGGTACCAAGAGACCCAGTACTTC	CSARVGGGYQETQYF
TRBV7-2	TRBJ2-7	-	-	TGTGCCAGCAGCTTAGACTACGAGCAGTACTTC	CASSLDYEQYF
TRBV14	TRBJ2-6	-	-	TGTGCCAGCAGCCAAGATGGAGGACTGTGGAGGGGGGCCAACGTCCTGACTTTC	CASSQDGGLWRGANVLTF
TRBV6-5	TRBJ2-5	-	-	TGTGCCAGCAGTTACCCTAGAGGGGGAGGCGAAGGCACCCAGTACTTC	CASSYPRGGGEGTQYF
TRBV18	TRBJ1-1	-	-	TGTGCCAGCTCACCGAGAGAGGGGGGCGCGAACACTGAAGCTTTCTTT	CASSPREGGANTEAFF
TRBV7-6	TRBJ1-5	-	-	TGTGCCAGCAGCTTTCAACCTGGACAGAACCGCAATCAGCCCCAGCATTTT	CASSFQPGQNRNQPQHF
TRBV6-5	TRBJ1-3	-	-	TGTGCCAGCAGTTCCGTGGGGGGGAGCTCTGGAAACACCATATATTTT	CASSSVGGSSGNTIYF